Listed below are T cell receptor beta chains from one sample, sequenced in a study of cytomegalovirus exposure and HLA in healthy donors. TCRdb keeps only in-frame clones here, not all; method: immunoSEQ multiplex PCR. The profile shows tens of thousands of clones, roughly three quarters of them singletons. The specimen sequenced was PBMCs. These receptors were taken from a male donor in good health and CMV-seronegative. Both conserved end residues are part of each CDR3. The order of the fields is J gene, CDR3 length, V gene, D gene, clone size, CDR3 protein, CDR3 DNA. The D gene is left open where the match is weak. A clone size is listed for some rows: how often the clone was seen (once, few, many), or a class if it is expanded.

j_call: TRBJ1-2; cdr3_length: 15; v_call: TRBV6-1; d_call: TRBD1; clone_size: .; cdr3_aa: CASSESSPGGYGYTF; cdr3_nt: TGTGCCAGCAGTGAATCCAGCCCAGGGGGCTATGGCTACACCTTC
j_call: TRBJ2-3; cdr3_length: 14; v_call: TRBV2; d_call: TRBD2; clone_size: .; cdr3_aa: CASRGGSTGDTQYF; cdr3_nt: TGTGCCAGCCGCGGGGGGTCGACCGGGGATACGCAGTATTTT
j_call: TRBJ1-4; cdr3_length: 18; v_call: TRBV4-3; d_call: .; clone_size: once; cdr3_aa: CASSQDSRGRATNEKLFF; cdr3_nt: TGCGCCAGCAGCCAAGATAGTAGGGGCAGAGCAACTAATGAAAAACTGTTTTTT
j_call: TRBJ1-1; cdr3_length: 16; v_call: TRBV29-1; d_call: .; clone_size: .; cdr3_aa: CSTSEGVRGTIGEAFF; cdr3_nt: TGCAGCACCTCGGAGGGAGTAAGGGGAACAATCGGGGAAGCTTTCTTT
j_call: TRBJ2-5; cdr3_length: 12; v_call: TRBV7-2; d_call: .; clone_size: .; cdr3_aa: CASSPYQETQYF; cdr3_nt: TGTGCCAGCAGCCCGTACCAAGAGACCCAGTACTTC
j_call: TRBJ1-1; cdr3_length: 14; v_call: TRBV4-3; d_call: .; clone_size: .; cdr3_aa: CASSHDPDSTEAFF; cdr3_nt: TGCGCCAGCAGCCATGACCCGGACAGCACTGAAGCTTTCTTT
j_call: TRBJ1-2; cdr3_length: 16; v_call: TRBV4-1; d_call: TRBD1; clone_size: few; cdr3_aa: CASSQTGFSSNYGYTF; cdr3_nt: TGCGCCAGCAGCCAGACAGGGTTTTCTTCTAACTATGGCTACACCTTC
j_call: TRBJ2-3; cdr3_length: 13; v_call: TRBV7-2; d_call: .; clone_size: .; cdr3_aa: CASSRVQGDTQYF; cdr3_nt: TGTGCCAGCAGCAGAGTCCAGGGGGATACGCAGTATTTT
j_call: TRBJ2-7; cdr3_length: 12; v_call: TRBV7-2; d_call: .; clone_size: .; cdr3_aa: CASSLVPGEQYF; cdr3_nt: TGTGCCAGCAGCTTAGTGCCCGGGGAGCAGTACTTC
j_call: TRBJ2-1; cdr3_length: 12; v_call: TRBV5-4; d_call: .; clone_size: .; cdr3_aa: CASSDNFNEQFF; cdr3_nt: TGTGCCAGCAGCGACAATTTCAATGAGCAGTTCTTC